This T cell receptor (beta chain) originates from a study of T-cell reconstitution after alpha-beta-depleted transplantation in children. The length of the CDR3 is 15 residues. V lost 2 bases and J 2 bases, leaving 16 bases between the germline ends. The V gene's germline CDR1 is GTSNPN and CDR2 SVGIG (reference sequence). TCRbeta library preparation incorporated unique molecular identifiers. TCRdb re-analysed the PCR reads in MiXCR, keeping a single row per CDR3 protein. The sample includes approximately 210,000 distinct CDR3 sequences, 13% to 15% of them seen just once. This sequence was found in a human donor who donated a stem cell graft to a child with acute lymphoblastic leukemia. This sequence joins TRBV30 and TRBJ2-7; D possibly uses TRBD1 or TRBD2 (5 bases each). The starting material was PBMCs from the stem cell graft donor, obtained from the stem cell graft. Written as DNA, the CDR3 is TGTGCCTGGAGTTCATCCGGGACCGCCACCTACGAGCAGTACTTC. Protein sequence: CAWSSSGTATYEQYF.